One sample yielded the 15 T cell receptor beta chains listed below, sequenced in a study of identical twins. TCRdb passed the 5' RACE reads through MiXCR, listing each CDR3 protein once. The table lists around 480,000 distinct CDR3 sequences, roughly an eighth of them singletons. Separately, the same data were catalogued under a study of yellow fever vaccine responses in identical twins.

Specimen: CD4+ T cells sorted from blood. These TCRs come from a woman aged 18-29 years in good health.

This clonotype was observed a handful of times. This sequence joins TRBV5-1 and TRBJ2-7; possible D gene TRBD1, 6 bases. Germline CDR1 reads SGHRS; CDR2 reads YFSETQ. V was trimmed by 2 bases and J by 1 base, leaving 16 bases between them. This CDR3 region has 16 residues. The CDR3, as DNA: TGCGCCAGCAGCTTTTTAGGCACAGGGTTTTCCTACGAGCAGTACTTC. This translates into CASSFLGTGFSYEQYF. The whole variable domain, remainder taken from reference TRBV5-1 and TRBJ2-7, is KAGVTQTPRYLIKTRGQQVTLSCSPISGHRSVSWYQQTPGQGLQFLFEYFSETQRNKGNFPGRFSGRQFSNSRSEMNVSTLELGDSALYLCASSFLGTGFSYEQYFGPGTRLTVT.

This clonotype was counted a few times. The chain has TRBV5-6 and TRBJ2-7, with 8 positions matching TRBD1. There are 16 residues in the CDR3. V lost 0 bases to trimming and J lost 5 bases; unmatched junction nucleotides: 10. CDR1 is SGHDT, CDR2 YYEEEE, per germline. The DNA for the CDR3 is TGTGCCAGCAGCTTGGGAACGGACAGGGCCTATGACGAGCAGTACTTC. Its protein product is CASSLGTDRAYDEQYF.

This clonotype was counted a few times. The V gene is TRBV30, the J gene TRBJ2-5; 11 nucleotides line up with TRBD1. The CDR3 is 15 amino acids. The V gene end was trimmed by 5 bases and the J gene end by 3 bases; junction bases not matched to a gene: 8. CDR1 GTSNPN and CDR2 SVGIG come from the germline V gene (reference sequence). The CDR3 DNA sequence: TGTGCCTGGGCTACGGACAGGGGGCAAAAAGAGACCCAGTACTTC. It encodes CAWATDRGQKETQYF.

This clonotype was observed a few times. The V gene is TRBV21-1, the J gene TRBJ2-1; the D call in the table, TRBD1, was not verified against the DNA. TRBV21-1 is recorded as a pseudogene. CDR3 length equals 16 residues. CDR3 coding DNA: TGTGCCAGCAGCAAAGTCGCCAGGGGGCCGGGCAATGAGCAGTTCTTC. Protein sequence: CASSKVARGPGNEQFF.

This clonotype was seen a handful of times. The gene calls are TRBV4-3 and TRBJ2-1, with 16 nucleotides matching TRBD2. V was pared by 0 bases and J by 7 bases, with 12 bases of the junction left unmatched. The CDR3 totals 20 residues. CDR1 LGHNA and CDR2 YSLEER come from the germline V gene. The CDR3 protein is CASSQDIGTSGRASSNEQFF. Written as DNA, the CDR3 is TGCGCCAGCAGCCAAGACATTGGGACTAGCGGGAGGGCCTCCTCTAATGAGCAGTTCTTC.

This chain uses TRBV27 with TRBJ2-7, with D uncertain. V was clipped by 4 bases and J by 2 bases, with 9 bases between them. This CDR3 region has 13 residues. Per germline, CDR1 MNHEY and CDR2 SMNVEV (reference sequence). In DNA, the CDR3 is TGTGCCAGCAGTTCTCTTCAGGCCTACGAGCAGTACTTC. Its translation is CASSSLQAYEQYF.

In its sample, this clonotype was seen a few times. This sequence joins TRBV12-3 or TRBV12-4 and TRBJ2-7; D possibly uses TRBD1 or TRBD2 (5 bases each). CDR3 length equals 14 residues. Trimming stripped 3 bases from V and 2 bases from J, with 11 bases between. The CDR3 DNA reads TGTGCCAGCAGTTTTGTGGGGGACGCCTACGAGCAGTACTTC. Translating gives CASSFVGDAYEQYF.

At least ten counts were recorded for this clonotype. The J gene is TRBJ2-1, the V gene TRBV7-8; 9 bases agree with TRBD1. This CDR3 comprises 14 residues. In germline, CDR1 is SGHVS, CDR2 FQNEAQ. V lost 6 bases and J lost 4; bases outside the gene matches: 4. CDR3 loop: CASRPGTGYNEQFF. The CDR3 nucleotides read TGTGCCAGCAGACCCGGGACAGGGTACAATGAGCAGTTCTTC.

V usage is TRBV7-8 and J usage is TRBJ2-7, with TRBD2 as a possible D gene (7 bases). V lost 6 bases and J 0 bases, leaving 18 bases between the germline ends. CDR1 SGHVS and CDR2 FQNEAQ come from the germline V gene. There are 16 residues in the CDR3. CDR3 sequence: CASSNIRGGDSYEQYF. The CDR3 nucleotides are TGTGCCAGCAGTAATATTCGAGGGGGGGACTCCTACGAGCAGTACTTC.

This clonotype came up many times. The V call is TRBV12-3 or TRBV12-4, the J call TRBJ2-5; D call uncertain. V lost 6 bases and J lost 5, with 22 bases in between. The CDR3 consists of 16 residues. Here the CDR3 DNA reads TGTGCCAGCAGCTTGCTGAGAAAAACCGCGAGTGAGACCCAGTACTTC. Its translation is CASSLLRKTASETQYF.

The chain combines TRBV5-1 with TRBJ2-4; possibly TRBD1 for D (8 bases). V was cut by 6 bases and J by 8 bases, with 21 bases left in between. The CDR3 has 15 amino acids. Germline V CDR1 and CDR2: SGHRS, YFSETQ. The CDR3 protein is CASTGGRTGMDIQYF. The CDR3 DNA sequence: TGCGCCAGCACCGGGGGGCGGACAGGGATGGACATTCAGTACTTC.

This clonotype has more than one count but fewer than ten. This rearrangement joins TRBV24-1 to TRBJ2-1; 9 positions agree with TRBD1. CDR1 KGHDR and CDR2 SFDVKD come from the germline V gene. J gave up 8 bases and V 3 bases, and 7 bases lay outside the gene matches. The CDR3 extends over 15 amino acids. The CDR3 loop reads CATSDGTGQRDEQFF. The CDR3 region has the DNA TGTGCCACCAGTGATGGGACAGGGCAACGCGATGAGCAGTTCTTC.

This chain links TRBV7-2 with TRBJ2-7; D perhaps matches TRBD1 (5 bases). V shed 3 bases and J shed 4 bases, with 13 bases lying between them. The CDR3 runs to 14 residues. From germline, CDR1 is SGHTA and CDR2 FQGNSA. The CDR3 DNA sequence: TGTGCCAGCAGCTTGTCGCAGGGTGATTACGAGCAGTACTTC. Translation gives CASSLSQGDYEQYF.

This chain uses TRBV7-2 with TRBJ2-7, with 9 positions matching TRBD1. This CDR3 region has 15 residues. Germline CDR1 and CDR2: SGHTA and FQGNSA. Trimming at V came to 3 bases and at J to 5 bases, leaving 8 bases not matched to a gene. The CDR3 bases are TGTGCCAGCAGCTTTACCGGGACAGGGCTCCACGAGCAGTACTTC. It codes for CASSFTGTGLHEQYF. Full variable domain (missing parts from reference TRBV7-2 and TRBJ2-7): GAGVSQSPSNKVTEKGKDVELRCDPISGHTALYWYRQSLGQGLEFLIYFQGNSAPDKSGLPSDRFSAERTGGSVSTLTIQRTQQEDSAVYLCASSFTGTGLHEQYFGPGTRLTVT.

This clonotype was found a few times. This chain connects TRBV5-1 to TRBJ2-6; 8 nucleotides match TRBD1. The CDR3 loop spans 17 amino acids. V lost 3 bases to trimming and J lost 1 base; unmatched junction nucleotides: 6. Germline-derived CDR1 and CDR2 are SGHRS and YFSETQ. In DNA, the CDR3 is TGCGCCAGCAGCTGGGGACAGGCCTTATCTGGGGCCAACGTCCTGACTTTC. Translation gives CASSWGQALSGANVLTF.